The rows below give T cell receptor beta chains drawn from one sample of a study of blood T cells in healthy people across ages. From the 5' RACE reads, TCRdb called clonotypes with MiXCR, one entry per CDR3 protein. Here the sample spans 1.5 million to 2 million distinct CDR3 sequences, approximately 28% being singletons. The sequenced material came from blood. These receptor sequences come from a woman under 40 in good health. The CDR3 runs from the conserved cysteine through the conserved F or W. The D gene is left open where the match is weak. Rows may omit the clone size; those that give it use once, few, many or a size class.

v_gene	abundance	j_gene	d_gene	CDR3nt	CDR3aa
TRBV5-1	.	TRBJ1-4	TRBD1	TGCGCCAGCAGCTTGGATGGGCAGGGGGGTGAAAAACTGTTTTTT	CASSLDGQGGEKLFF
TRBV28	.	TRBJ2-3	TRBD2	TGTGCCAGCAGCCCCATAGCGGGGGGTACTTATACGCAGTATTTT	CASSPIAGGTYTQYF
TRBV5-1	.	TRBJ2-3	TRBD1	TGCGCCAGCAGGCCACCTACCGGGACAGGGATAGATACGCAGTATTTT	CASRPPTGTGIDTQYF
TRBV3-1	.	TRBJ2-1	TRBD2	TGTGCCAGCAGACCTACGCGGGGGGGCTACAATGAGCAGTTCTTC	CASRPTRGGYNEQFF
TRBV7-9	many	TRBJ2-1	.	TGTGCCAGCAGCCACCTAGGGGTAGATCTGAATGAGCAGTTCTTC	CASSHLGVDLNEQFF
TRBV30	.	TRBJ1-1	.	TGTGCCTGGACCTCCCCGGACAGTTATCGGACTGAAGCTTTCTTT	CAWTSPDSYRTEAFF
TRBV20-1	few	TRBJ2-7	TRBD1	TGCAGTGCTTGCCGGGACAGGGGGCTGTGCGAGCAGTACTTC	CSACRDRGLCEQYF
TRBV12-3/TRBV12-4	few	TRBJ2-5	.	TGTGCCAGCAGTTTACGGATCTTGGGGGGGGGCGTCCAAGAGACCCAGTACTTC	CASSLRILGGGVQETQYF
TRBV14	.	TRBJ1-5	.	TGTGCCAGCAGCCAAAGTGGGGATCAGTCCCAGCATTTT	CASSQSGDQSQHF
TRBV3-1	few	TRBJ2-2	.	TGTGCCAGCAGCCAAGAATCCTACTTTGGCGGGAACACCGGGGAGCTGTTTTTT	CASSQESYFGGNTGELFF
TRBV28	.	TRBJ1-5	.	TGTGCCAGCAGTTTAGTCTCCAGGGAAGGGGGTCAGCCCCAGCATTTT	CASSLVSREGGQPQHF
TRBV29-1	many	TRBJ2-7	TRBD2	TGCAGCGTTGTCGGGGAGGGCTCCTACGAGCAGTACTTC	CSVVGEGSYEQYF
TRBV6-5	many	TRBJ2-3	.	TGTGCCAGCAGGTCAGACTGGTCAGATACGCAGTATTTT	CASRSDWSDTQYF
TRBV3-1	.	TRBJ1-4	.	TGTGCCAGCAGCCAAGATTACTGGGGACGGGAAAAACTGTTTTTT	CASSQDYWGREKLFF
TRBV12-3/TRBV12-4	.	TRBJ1-4	TRBD1	TGTGCCAGCACCAACGGACAGGTTGGGGGTGAAAAACTGTTTTTT	CASTNGQVGGEKLFF
TRBV5-4	.	TRBJ2-5	TRBD2	TGTGCCAGCAGCTTTAAAGCGGGGGAAGAGACCCAGTACTTC	CASSFKAGEETQYF
TRBV30	.	TRBJ2-7	.	TGTGCCTGGAGTCAGTCCCTGTCCTACGAGCAGTACTTC	CAWSQSLSYEQYF
TRBV5-1	.	TRBJ1-6	.	TGCGCCAGCAATCTCCAGGGCGATAATTCACCCCTCCACTTT	CASNLQGDNSPLHF
TRBV3-1	.	TRBJ2-4	.	TGTGCCAGCAGCCAAGATTTTTCGGGACGCAATTTAGGAATTCAGTACTTC	CASSQDFSGRNLGIQYF
TRBV28	few	TRBJ2-2	.	TGTGCCAGCAGTCGATGGGAGAACACCGGGGAGCTGTTTTTT	CASSRWENTGELFF
TRBV20-1	many	TRBJ2-1	.	TGCAGTGCTTCCCCGCTGACGGGAGAAGTCAATGAGCAGTTCTTC	CSASPLTGEVNEQFF
TRBV12-3/TRBV12-4	few	TRBJ1-5	TRBD1	TGTGCCAGCAGCCAACCCATAACAGGGGGCGATCAGCCCCAGCATTTT	CASSQPITGGDQPQHF
TRBV2	few	TRBJ2-1	TRBD2	TGTGCCAGCATTGCGTCCGGGACTAGACTATACAATGAGCAGTTCTTC	CASIASGTRLYNEQFF
TRBV7-2	.	TRBJ2-1	TRBD2	TGTGCCAGCAGCCCCCCCGGGACTAGTATCTACAATGAGCAGTTCTTC	CASSPPGTSIYNEQFF